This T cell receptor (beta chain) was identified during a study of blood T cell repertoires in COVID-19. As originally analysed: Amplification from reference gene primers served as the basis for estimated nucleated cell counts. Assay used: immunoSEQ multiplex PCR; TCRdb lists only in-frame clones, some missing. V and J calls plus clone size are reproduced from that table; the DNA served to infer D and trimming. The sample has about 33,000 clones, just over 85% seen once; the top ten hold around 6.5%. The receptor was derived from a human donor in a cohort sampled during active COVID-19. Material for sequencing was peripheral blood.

The CDR3 region is CASSSGISAGEQFF. The CDR3, as DNA: TGTGCCAGCAGCTCCGGGATCTCAGCCGGGGAGCAGTTCTTC. V gene TRBV7-2 combines with J gene TRBJ2-1; perhaps TRBD2 as D (5 bases). The V end was cut by 4 bases, the J end by 10 bases, with 17 bases between. The CDR3 loop spans 14 amino acids. Germline loops: CDR1 SGHTA, CDR2 FQGNSA. The entire variable domain, with the rest obtained from reference TRBV7-2 and TRBJ2-1, is as follows: GAGVSQSPSNKVTEKGKDVELRCDPISGHTALYWYRQSLGQGLEFLIYFQGNSAPDKSGLPSDRFSAERTGGSVSTLTIQRTQQEDSAVYLCASSSGISAGEQFFGPGTRLTVL.